The 9 T cell receptor beta chains given below trace back to one sample, sequenced in a study of shared clonotypes between healthy human individuals. Clones were read by immunoSEQ multiplex PCR, and TCRdb kept only the in-frame ones, dropping some. The sample lists about 1.1 million clones, 70% to 85% occurring once. Sequencing was performed on memory CD4+ T cells from PBMCs. Stated subset: CD45RA-negative fraction. These receptors all come from a man aged 18 to 29 in good health. Some clones in this sample may be carry-over from other donors' samples.

The V and J genes are TRBV5-1 and TRBJ2-1; perhaps TRBD2 as D (5 bases). CDR1 and CDR2 (germline): SGHRS, YFSETQ. V was cut by 3 bases and J by 0 bases, with 13 bases left in between. The CDR3 is made up of 16 amino acids. The CDR3 is CASSSLVAGSYNEQFF. In DNA, the CDR3 is TGCGCCAGCAGCTCGCTAGTTGCGGGCTCCTACAATGAGCAGTTCTTC.

V is TRBV28 and J is TRBJ1-5; 10 nucleotides agree with TRBD1. CDR1 and CDR2 (germline): MDHEN, SYDVKM. J lost 7 bases, V lost 5 bases, and 17 bases had no gene match. The CDR3 extends over 18 amino acids. CDR3 loop: CASSQWNPGQGSTQPQHF. Here the CDR3 DNA reads TGTGCCAGCAGTCAATGGAACCCGGGACAGGGGTCAACGCAGCCCCAGCATTTT.

This clone has a single count. The genes are TRBV7-9 and TRBJ1-4, with D perhaps TRBD1 (5 bases). This CDR3 has 16 amino acids. Trimming shortened V by 5 bases and J by 0 bases, and 13 bases separated the two germline ends. Germline lookup yields CDR1 SEHNR and CDR2 FQNEAQ (reference sequence). CDR3 DNA sequence: TGTGCCAGCAGCCGCCCCCAGGGCGCAACTAATGAAAAACTGTTTTTT. It yields the protein CASSRPQGATNEKLFF.

In DNA, the CDR3 is TGTGCCAGCAGCTTAACCTCCCTTGGACTAGGGCGGGTTGGGGAGCTGTTTTTT. Encoded protein: CASSLTSLGLGRVGELFF. V and J are TRBV7-3 and TRBJ2-2; 7 bases map to TRBD2. The CDR3 totals 18 residues. CDR1 and CDR2 from the germline V gene are SGHTA and FQGTGA. Unmatched junction bases numbered 15, after V lost 0 bases and J lost 8 bases.

In DNA, the CDR3 is TGTGCCAGCAGTAGGACTCCCGGGGGCTACACCTTC. Translated, it gives CASSRTPGGYTF. The V call is TRBV27, the J call TRBJ1-2, with no clear D. The CDR3 consists of 12 residues. Trimming stripped 5 bases from V and 8 bases from J, with 12 bases between. Germline CDR1 MNHEY, CDR2 SMNVEV (reference sequence).

This chain uses TRBV4-1 with TRBJ1-1; unclear D gene. V shed 7 bases and J shed 5 bases, with 14 bases lying between them. This CDR3 spans 13 amino acids. Germline CDR1 MGHRA, CDR2 YSYEKL. In DNA, the CDR3 is TGCGCCAGCACCACCCAGGAGCAGACTGAAGCTTTCTTT. This codes for CASTTQEQTEAFF.

CDR3 DNA: TGTGCCAGCAGTTTAGCGGGAGTGGGGTACGAGCAGTACTTC. This translates into CASSLAGVGYEQYF. The chain links TRBV27 to TRBJ2-7; 7 bases are a match to TRBD2. After removal of 2 bases from V and 4 bases from J, the junction contained 5 bases not matched to a gene. The germline V gene encodes CDR1 MNHEY and CDR2 SMNVEV (reference sequence). The CDR3 runs to 14 residues.

J is TRBJ2-1 and V is TRBV5-1, with D perhaps TRBD1 or TRBD2 (5 bases each). Trimming took 3 bases from V and 7 from J, leaving 17 bases between them. This CDR3 contains 15 residues. CDR1 and CDR2 from the germline V gene are SGHRS and YFSETQ. In nucleotides, the CDR3 is TGCGCCAGCAGCTCACCCGGGACGCAAAGAAATGAGCAGTTCTTC. Translated, it gives CASSSPGTQRNEQFF.

The chain employs TRBV28 and TRBJ1-2, with 7 bases matching TRBD1. Germline V lookup: CDR1 MDHEN, CDR2 SYDVKM. CDR3 size: 19 residues. The ends lost 3 bases at V and 1 base at J; junction bases unmatched: 17. The CDR3 DNA follows: TGTGCCAGCAGTTTTTTTTGGGAGGGGGCGCATTGGAATAACTATGGCTACACCTTC. Translation gives CASSFFWEGAHWNNYGYTF.